This TCR beta chain emerged from a study of blood T cell repertoires in COVID-19. Study information: COVID-19 samples collected from the United States, Italy and Spain covered acute and convalescent phases. T cells, B-cell-depleted T cells, or PBMCs provided the cDNA or gDNA that served as material.

Under the authors' procedure: Nucleated cell counts were estimated from reference gene primer amplification. Libraries were prepared by immunoSEQ multiplex PCR; TCRdb keeps only in-frame clonotypes and omits some of them. V and J calls plus clone size are reproduced from that table; the DNA served to infer D and trimming. The table shows about 140,000 clones, with 65% to 90% occurring only once. Source material: peripheral blood. The TCR originated in a man aged 50 to 59 with acute or convalescent COVID-19.

CDR3 in DNA: TGTGCCAGCAGCAGGGTGGGGGGCAATGAGCAGTTCTTC. It translates to CASSRVGGNEQFF. This chain links TRBV6-5 with TRBJ2-1; a weak D match, TRBD2 (6 bases). Per the germline V gene, CDR1 is MNHEY and CDR2 is SVGAGI. The V gene lost 6 bases and the J gene lost 6 bases, with 12 bases spanning the gap. This CDR3 contains 13 residues.